The TCR beta chain under discussion was sequenced for a study of cytomegalovirus exposure and HLA in healthy donors. The V gene's germline CDR1 is SEHNR and CDR2 FQNEAQ (reference sequence). V was clipped by 1 base and J by 0 bases, with 10 bases between them. CDR3 size: 16 residues. Only in-frame clones appear in the TCRdb table, and some are missing; sequencing was by immunoSEQ multiplex PCR. The sample carries 100,000 to 150,000 clones, about 91% recorded once. The V call is TRBV7-9, the J call TRBJ2-1; D is possibly TRBD2 (7 bases). The sample taken for sequencing was PBMCs. This clonotype originated in a woman between 18 and 29 years old in good health and CMV-seronegative. This chain's CDR3 is CASSLGGGRSYNEQFF. In DNA form, the CDR3 reads TGTGCCAGCAGCTTAGGCGGGGGCCGCTCCTACAATGAGCAGTTCTTC.